The clone carrying this T cell receptor (beta chain) was detected only a few times. Preparation of the TCRbeta library used unique molecular identifiers. TCRdb analysed the PCR reads with MiXCR anew, one entry per CDR3 protein. The sample lists under 300,000 distinct CDR3 sequences; 9% to 10% were seen once. The germline V and J ends were trimmed by 2 bases and 3 bases, with 14 bases remaining between them. The CDR3 spans 15 residues. Germline V CDR1 and CDR2: MDHEN, SYDVKM. The data derive from a study of T-cell reconstitution after alpha-beta-depleted transplantation in children. The sequence was collected from a human donor who donated a stem cell graft to a child with SCID. This chain links TRBV28 with TRBJ2-7; TRBD1 might be the D (6 bases). This specimen consisted of PBMCs from the stem cell graft donor, obtained from the stem cell graft. The CDR3 DNA is TGTGCCAGCAGTTTACAAACAGGGCTGCACTACGAGCAGTACTTC. Protein: CASSLQTGLHYEQYF.